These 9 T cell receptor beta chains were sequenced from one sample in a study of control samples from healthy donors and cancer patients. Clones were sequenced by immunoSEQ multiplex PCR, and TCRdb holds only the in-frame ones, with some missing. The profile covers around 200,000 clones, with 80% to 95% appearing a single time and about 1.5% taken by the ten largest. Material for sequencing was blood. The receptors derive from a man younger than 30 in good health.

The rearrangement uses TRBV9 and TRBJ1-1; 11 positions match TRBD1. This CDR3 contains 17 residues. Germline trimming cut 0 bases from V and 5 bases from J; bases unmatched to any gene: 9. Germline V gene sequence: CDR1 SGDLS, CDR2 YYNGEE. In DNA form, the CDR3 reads TGTGCCAGCAGCGTAGAACGGGGGACAGGGGGATGGACTGAAGCTTTCTTT. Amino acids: CASSVERGTGGWTEAFF.

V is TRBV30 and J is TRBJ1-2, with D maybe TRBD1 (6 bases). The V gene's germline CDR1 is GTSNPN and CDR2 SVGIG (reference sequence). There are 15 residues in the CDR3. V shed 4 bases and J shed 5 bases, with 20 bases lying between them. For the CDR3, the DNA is TGTGCCTGGACCACGCCCAGGGGCAGGAGATATGGCTACACCTTC. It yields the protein CAWTTPRGRRYGYTF. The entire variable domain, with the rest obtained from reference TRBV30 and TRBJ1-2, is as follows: SQTIHQWPATLVQPVGSPLSLECTVEGTSNPNLYWYRQAAGRGLQLLFYSVGIGQISSEVPQNLSASRPQDRQFILSSKKLLLSDSGFYLCAWTTPRGRRYGYTFGSGTRLTVV.

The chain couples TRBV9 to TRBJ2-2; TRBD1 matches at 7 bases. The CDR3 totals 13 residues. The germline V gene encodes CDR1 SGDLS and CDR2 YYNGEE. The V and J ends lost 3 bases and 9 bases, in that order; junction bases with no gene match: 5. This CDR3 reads CASSALQGRELFF. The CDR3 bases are TGTGCCAGCAGCGCACTACAGGGGAGGGAGCTGTTTTTT.

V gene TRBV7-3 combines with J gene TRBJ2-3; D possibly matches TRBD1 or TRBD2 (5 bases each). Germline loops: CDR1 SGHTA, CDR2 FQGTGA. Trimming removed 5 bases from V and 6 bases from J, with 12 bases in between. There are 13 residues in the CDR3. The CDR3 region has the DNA TGTGCCAGCAGCGCGGTGGGGGTGGATACGCAGTATTTT. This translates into CASSAVGVDTQYF.

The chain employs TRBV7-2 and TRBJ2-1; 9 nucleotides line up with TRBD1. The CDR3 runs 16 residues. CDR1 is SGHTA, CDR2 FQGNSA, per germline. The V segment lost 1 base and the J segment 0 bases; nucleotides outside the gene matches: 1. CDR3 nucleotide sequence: TGTGCCAGCAGCTTAGAGGGACAGGGCTCCTACAATGAGCAGTTCTTC. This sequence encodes CASSLEGQGSYNEQFF. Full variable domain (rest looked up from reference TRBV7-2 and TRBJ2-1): GAGVSQSPSNKVTEKGKDVELRCDPISGHTALYWYRQSLGQGLEFLIYFQGNSAPDKSGLPSDRFSAERTGGSVSTLTIQRTQQEDSAVYLCASSLEGQGSYNEQFFGPGTRLTVL.

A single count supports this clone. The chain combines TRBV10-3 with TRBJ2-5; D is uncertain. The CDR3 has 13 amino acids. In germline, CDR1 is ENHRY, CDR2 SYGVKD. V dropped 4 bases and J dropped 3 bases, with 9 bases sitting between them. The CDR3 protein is CAISAPREETQYF. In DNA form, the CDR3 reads TGTGCCATCAGTGCGCCCCGAGAAGAGACCCAGTACTTC.

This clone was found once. This CDR3 is CASRTEIFGEQYF. Here the CDR3 DNA reads TGTGCCAGCAGGACAGAGATTTTTGGGGAGCAGTACTTC. The chain employs TRBV6-5 and TRBJ2-7, with a weak D call TRBD1 (5 bases). V lost 6 bases to trimming and J lost 7 bases, with 16 bases between them. Germline CDR1 and CDR2: MNHEY and SVGAGI. The CDR3 sequence is 13 residues long.

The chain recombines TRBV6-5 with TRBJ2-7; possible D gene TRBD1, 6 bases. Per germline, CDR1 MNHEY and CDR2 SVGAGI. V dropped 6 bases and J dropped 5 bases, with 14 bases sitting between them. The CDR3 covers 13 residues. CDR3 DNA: TGTGCCAGCAGACCCACAGGGCCCCACGAGCAGTACTTC. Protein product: CASRPTGPHEQYF.

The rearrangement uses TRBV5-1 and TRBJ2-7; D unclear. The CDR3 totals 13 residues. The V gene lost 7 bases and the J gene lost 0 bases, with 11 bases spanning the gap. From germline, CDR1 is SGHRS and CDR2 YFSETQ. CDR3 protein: CASGAGSSYEQYF. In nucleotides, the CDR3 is TGCGCCAGCGGCGCAGGAAGCTCCTACGAGCAGTACTTC.